Following are 2 T cell receptor beta chains from one sample sequenced in a study of cytomegalovirus exposure and HLA in healthy donors. PCR was performed using 60 Vbeta and 13 Jbeta primers. Generated by immunoSEQ multiplex PCR, the TCRdb table keeps only in-frame clones and is missing some. The repertoire holds some 120,000 clones, with about 72% as singletons. The source material was PBMCs. The receptors were sampled from a man aged 25-40 years in good health and CMV-seropositive.

The chain joins TRBV6-5 to TRBJ2-7, with a weak D call TRBD1 (5 bases). The V gene lost 3 bases and the J gene lost 2 bases, with 11 bases spanning the gap. This CDR3 comprises 14 residues. The germline V gene encodes CDR1 MNHEY and CDR2 SVGAGI. The CDR3 spells CASSYGDRPYEQYF. CDR3 coding DNA: TGTGCCAGCAGTTATGGTGACAGACCCTACGAGCAGTACTTC.

In this sample, this clone turned up a few times. V gene TRBV7-6 combines with J gene TRBJ1-1, with TRBD1 matching 7 bases. CDR1 and CDR2 (germline): SGHVS, FNYEAQ. V trimming: 7 bases; J trimming: 0 bases; junction bases outside the gene matches: 5. The CDR3 spans 14 residues. The CDR3, as DNA: TGTGCCAGCAACCCGACAGGGATGAACACTGAAGCTTTCTTT. Translated: CASNPTGMNTEAFF.